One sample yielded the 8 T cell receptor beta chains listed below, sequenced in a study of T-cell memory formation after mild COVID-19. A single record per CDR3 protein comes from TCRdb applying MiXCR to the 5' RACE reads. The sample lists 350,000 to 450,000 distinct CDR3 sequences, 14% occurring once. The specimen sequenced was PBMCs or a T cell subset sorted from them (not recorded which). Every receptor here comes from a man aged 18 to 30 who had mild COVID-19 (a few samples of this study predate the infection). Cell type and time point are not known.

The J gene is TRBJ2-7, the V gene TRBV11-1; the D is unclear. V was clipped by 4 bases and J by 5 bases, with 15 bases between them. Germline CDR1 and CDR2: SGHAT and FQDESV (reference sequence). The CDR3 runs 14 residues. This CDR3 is CASSSNWAVHEQYV. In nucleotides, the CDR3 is TGTGCCAGCAGCTCAAACTGGGCAGTCCACGAGCAGTACGTC.

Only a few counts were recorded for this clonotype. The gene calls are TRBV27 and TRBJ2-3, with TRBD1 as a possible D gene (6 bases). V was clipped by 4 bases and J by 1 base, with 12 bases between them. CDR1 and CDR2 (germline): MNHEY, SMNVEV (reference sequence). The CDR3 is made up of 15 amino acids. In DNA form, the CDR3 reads TGTGCCAGCAGTTATAACAGGGTTGGCACAGATACGCAGTATTTT. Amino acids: CASSYNRVGTDTQYF.

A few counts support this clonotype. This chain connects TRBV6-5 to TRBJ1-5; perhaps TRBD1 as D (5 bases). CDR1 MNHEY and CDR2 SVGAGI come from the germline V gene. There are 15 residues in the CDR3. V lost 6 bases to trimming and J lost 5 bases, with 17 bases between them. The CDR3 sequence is CASRKLLRGDQPQHF. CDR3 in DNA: TGTGCCAGCAGGAAACTTCTGAGAGGGGATCAGCCCCAGCATTTT.

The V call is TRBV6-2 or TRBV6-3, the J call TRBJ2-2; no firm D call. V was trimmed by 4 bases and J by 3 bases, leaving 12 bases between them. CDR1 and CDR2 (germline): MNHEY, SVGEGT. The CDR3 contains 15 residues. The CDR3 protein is CASSWIKADTGELFF. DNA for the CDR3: TGTGCCAGCAGTTGGATAAAGGCGGACACCGGGGAGCTGTTTTTT.

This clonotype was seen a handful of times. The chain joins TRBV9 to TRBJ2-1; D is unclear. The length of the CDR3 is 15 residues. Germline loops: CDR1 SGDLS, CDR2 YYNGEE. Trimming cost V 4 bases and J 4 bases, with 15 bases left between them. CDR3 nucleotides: TGTGCCAGCAGCCCCTCGGCCTTTAAATACAATGAGCAGTTCTTC. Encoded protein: CASSPSAFKYNEQFF.

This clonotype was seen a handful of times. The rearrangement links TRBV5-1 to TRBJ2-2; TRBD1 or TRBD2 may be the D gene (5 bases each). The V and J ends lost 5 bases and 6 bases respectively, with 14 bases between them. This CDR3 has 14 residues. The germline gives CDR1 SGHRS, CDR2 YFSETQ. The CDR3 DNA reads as TGCGCCAGCAGTTTAGGGGAAGCGGCCGGGGAGCTGTTTTTT. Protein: CASSLGEAAGELFF.

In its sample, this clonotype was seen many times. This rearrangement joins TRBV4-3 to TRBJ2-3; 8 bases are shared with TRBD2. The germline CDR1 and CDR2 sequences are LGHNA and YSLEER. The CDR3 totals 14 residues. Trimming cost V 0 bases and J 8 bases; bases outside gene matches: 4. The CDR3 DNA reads TGCGCCAGCAGCCAAGATCTCGGGGGGGTTACGCAGTATTTT. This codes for CASSQDLGGVTQYF.

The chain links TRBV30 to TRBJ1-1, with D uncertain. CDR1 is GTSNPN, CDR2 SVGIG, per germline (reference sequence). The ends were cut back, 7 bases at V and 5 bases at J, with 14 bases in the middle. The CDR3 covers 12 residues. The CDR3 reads CAYLPPVTEAFF. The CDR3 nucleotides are TGTGCCTACCTACCCCCGGTGACTGAAGCTTTCTTT.